The rows below give T cell receptor beta chains drawn from one sample of a study of T cells in Graves' hyperthyroidism and ophthalmopathy. A single record per CDR3 protein comes from TCRdb applying MiXCR to the multiplex PCR reads. Among roughly 710,000 distinct CDR3 sequences, around 40% were seen once, and the ten largest hold roughly 30%. The material sequenced was blood. Source of these receptors: a woman in her 40s with Graves' hyperthyroidism. Each CDR3 is given with its conserved first and last residue. Fields, in order: D gene, V gene, clone size, J gene, CDR3 protein, CDR3 DNA. D genes are given only for firm matches. For some rows the clone size is stated as once, few or many, or as a class when expanded; others skip it.

NA	TRBV4-1	NA	TRBJ1-3	CASSHPGSAGLAGNTIYF	TGCGCCAGCAGCCATCCGGGCTCCGCAGGTCTCGCTGGAAACACCATATATTTT
NA	TRBV24-1	NA	TRBJ2-5	CATSDLGSQETQYF	TGTGCCACCAGTGACCTGGGTTCCCAAGAGACCCAGTACTTC
NA	TRBV28	NA	TRBJ1-4	CASSPTGPGEKLFF	TGTGCCAGCAGTCCTACCGGACCAGGGGAAAAACTGTTTTTT
TRBD1	TRBV20-1	NA	TRBJ1-1	CSARPGQGAGTEAFF	TGCAGTGCTAGGCCGGGACAGGGGGCCGGCACTGAAGCTTTCTTT
NA	TRBV15	many	TRBJ2-5	CATSRRLSGGSGGETQYF	TGTGCCACCAGCAGAAGATTATCTGGGGGCTCCGGGGGAGAGACCCAGTACTTC
NA	TRBV10-3	NA	TRBJ2-7	CAISDTGAGSYEQYF	TGTGCCATCAGCGATACAGGCGCTGGCTCCTACGAGCAGTACTTC
NA	TRBV6-6	NA	TRBJ1-2	CASGTGTHLEGYTF	TGTGCCAGCGGAACAGGGACTCACCTTGAAGGCTACACCTTC
NA	TRBV6-2/TRBV6-3	few	TRBJ1-1	CASSPGRLVNTEAFF	TGTGCCAGCAGTCCCGGGCGACTCGTGAACACTGAAGCTTTCTTT
NA	TRBV5-5	many	TRBJ2-7	CASSSTSSSYEQYF	TGTGCCAGCAGCTCCACGAGCAGTTCCTACGAGCAGTACTTC
NA	TRBV6-5	many	TRBJ2-7	CASSVQGYEQYF	TGTGCCAGCAGCGTACAGGGCTACGAGCAGTACTTC
TRBD1	TRBV28	NA	TRBJ2-5	CASSPRGQGSRETQYF	TGTGCCAGCAGCCCTAGGGGACAGGGTTCGAGAGAGACCCAGTACTTC
NA	TRBV15	many	TRBJ1-3	CATSRGRGPSGNTIYF	TGTGCCACCAGCAGAGGTAGGGGTCCCTCTGGAAACACCATATATTTT
NA	TRBV24-1	many	TRBJ1-1	CATSDAQGTEAFF	TGTGCCACCAGTGATGCCCAGGGAACTGAAGCTTTCTTT
NA	TRBV9	many	TRBJ1-1	CASSATGLLNTEAFF	TGTGCCAGCAGCGCTACAGGCCTCCTGAACACTGAAGCTTTCTTT
NA	TRBV7-2	many	TRBJ1-6	CASSSTNSPLHF	TGTGCCAGCAGCTCAACCAATTCACCCCTCCACTTT
TRBD1	TRBV6-5	once	TRBJ1-1	CASSYSPWDRSTNTEAFF	TGTGCCAGCAGTTACTCTCCTTGGGACAGAAGCACGAACACTGAAGCTTTCTTT
NA	TRBV20-1	many	TRBJ2-5	CSARDIGETQYF	TGCAGTGCTAGAGATATAGGGGAGACCCAGTACTTC
TRBD1	TRBV10-3	NA	TRBJ1-1	CAIRQGGTEAFF	TGTGCCATTAGACAGGGGGGCACTGAAGCTTTCTTT
NA	TRBV12-3/TRBV12-4	many	TRBJ1-1	CASRRGDGTEAFF	TGTGCCAGCAGGAGGGGGGATGGGACTGAAGCTTTCTTT
NA	TRBV20-1	few	TRBJ1-5	CSARDRTDGGNQPQHF	TGCAGTGCTAGAGACCGCACGGACGGTGGGAATCAGCCCCAGCATTTT
TRBD2	TRBV25-1	many	TRBJ2-7	CASRPGLGGAEQYF	TGTGCCAGCAGACCGGGACTAGGGGGTGCCGAGCAGTACTTC
NA	TRBV15	NA	TRBJ1-5	CATSNGGNQPQHF	TGTGCCACCAGCAACGGAGGGAATCAGCCCCAGCATTTT
TRBD1	TRBV29-1	NA	TRBJ2-7	CSVEDPRQGPPYEQYF	TGCAGCGTTGAAGATCCGAGACAGGGCCCCCCCTACGAGCAGTACTTC
NA	TRBV20-1	NA	TRBJ1-5	CSARGTVEHF	TGCAGTGCTAGGGGGACGGTCGAGCATTTT
TRBD2	TRBV4-3	few	TRBJ2-5	CASSQESAGGQETQYF	TGCGCCAGCAGCCAAGAATCTGCGGGGGGCCAAGAGACCCAGTACTTC
NA	TRBV7-2	NA	TRBJ1-6	CASSLSVGEVGNSPLHF	TGTGCCAGCAGCCTATCGGTGGGAGAGGTGGGGAATTCACCCCTCCACTTT
TRBD1	TRBV7-4	NA	TRBJ1-2	CASSAPGTGGHTF	TGTGCCAGCAGTGCCCCCGGGACAGGGGGCCACACCTTC
NA	TRBV10-3	many	TRBJ1-2	CAISESPEEVDYTF	TGTGCCATCAGTGAGTCGCCGGAGGAAGTCGACTACACCTTC
NA	TRBV7-9	few	TRBJ1-5	CASSPQWRPQHF	TGTGCCAGCAGTCCACAGTGGCGCCCCCAGCATTTT
TRBD1	TRBV13	many	TRBJ1-1	CASSAGGANTEAFF	TGTGCCAGCAGTGCAGGGGGGGCAAACACTGAAGCTTTCTTT
NA	TRBV5-1	many	TRBJ1-4	CASSRTETNEKLFF	TGCGCCAGCTCCCGGACGGAAACTAATGAAAAACTGTTTTTT
NA	TRBV15	many	TRBJ2-5	CATSSQLGETQYF	TGTGCCACCAGCAGTCAGCTGGGGGAGACCCAGTACTTC
TRBD1	TRBV12-3/TRBV12-4	NA	TRBJ2-2	CASSRQGGAGELFF	TGTGCCAGCAGTCGACAGGGGGGCGCCGGGGAGCTGTTTTTT
NA	TRBV5-4	NA	TRBJ2-2	CASSGDRRGTGELFF	TGTGCCAGCAGCGGCGACAGGAGGGGCACCGGGGAGCTGTTTTTT
TRBD1	TRBV7-2	NA	TRBJ2-7	CASTLDRTSYEQYF	TGTGCCAGCACCCTGGACAGGACCTCCTACGAGCAGTACTTC
TRBD1	TRBV6-2/TRBV6-3	few	TRBJ1-1	CASSDQGQGLNEAFF	TGTGCCAGCAGTGACCAAGGACAGGGGTTAAATGAAGCTTTCTTT
TRBD1	TRBV19	NA	TRBJ2-3	CASSDRGADTQYF	TGTGCCAGTAGCGACAGGGGGGCAGATACGCAGTATTTT
NA	TRBV5-1	NA	TRBJ1-3	CASSQDFIPGNTIYF	TGCGCCAGCAGCCAAGATTTCATACCTGGAAACACCATATATTTT
NA	TRBV12-3/TRBV12-4	NA	TRBJ1-5	CASSLVRQGNQPQHF	TGTGCCAGCAGTTTGGTCCGACAGGGCAATCAGCCCCAGCATTTT
NA	TRBV7-2	NA	TRBJ1-1	CASSPLTGATEAFF	TGTGCCAGCAGCCCCCTAACCGGGGCCACTGAAGCTTTCTTT
TRBD2	TRBV6-1	NA	TRBJ2-7	CASSVSGGNSYEQYF	TGTGCCAGCAGTGTTAGCGGGGGAAACTCCTACGAGCAGTACTTC
NA	TRBV6-5	NA	TRBJ1-1	CASSYGSGPANTEAFF	TGTGCCAGCAGTTATGGGTCGGGGCCCGCGAACACTGAAGCTTTCTTT
NA	TRBV29-1	NA	TRBJ2-6	CSVPGDRSSGANVLTF	TGCAGCGTCCCCGGGGATCGGAGCTCTGGGGCCAACGTCCTGACTTTC
NA	TRBV2	few	TRBJ1-1	CASRAIRGPEAFF	TGTGCCAGCAGGGCAATCAGGGGCCCTGAAGCTTTCTTT
TRBD1	TRBV19	NA	TRBJ2-3	CASSDGTGTDTQYF	TGTGCCAGTAGTGACGGGACAGGCACAGATACGCAGTATTTT